The rows below give T cell receptor beta chains drawn from one sample of a study of tumor and adjacent non-tumor tissue in lung cancer. MiXCR was run by TCRdb on the multiplex PCR reads, yielding one entry per CDR3 protein. Here the sample spans approximately 120,000 distinct CDR3 sequences, about 66% being singletons. Source material: lung tumor tissue. Receptors were obtained from a man younger than 45 with non-small cell lung cancer. Both conserved end residues are part of each CDR3. The order of the fields is J gene, D gene, clone size, CDR3 length, V gene, CDR3 DNA, CDR3 protein. The D gene is left open where the match is weak. Only some rows state a clone size, as once, few, many or a class for expanded clones.

TRBJ2-1	TRBD1	NA	19	TRBV12-3/TRBV12-4	TGTGTCAGCAGTGCATTTCGTGGGACAGAGGGGAGCTCCTACAATGAGCAGTTCTTC	CVSSAFRGTEGSSYNEQFF
TRBJ2-7	NA	NA	12	TRBV29-1	TGCAGTTTCAGACTGAGCTCTAACGAGCAGTACTTC	CSFRLSSNEQYF
TRBJ2-2	TRBD1	many	15	TRBV4-3	TGCGCCAGCAGCTTGGACAGGGCAAACACCGGGGAGCTGTTTTTT	CASSLDRANTGELFF
TRBJ2-7	TRBD2	NA	18	TRBV11-2	TGTACCGGCAGCTTGGCCGGACTAGCGGGAGGGCCTCTGTACGAGCAGTACTTC	CTGSLAGLAGGPLYEQYF
TRBJ1-1	NA	NA	14	TRBV11-1	TGTGCCAGCAGTTGGACAGCCGTGACCACTGAAGCTTTCTTT	CASSWTAVTTEAFF
TRBJ2-3	TRBD2	NA	14	TRBV6-1	TGTGCCAGCAATGTAACTAGCGGGAGGGATACGCAGTATTTT	CASNVTSGRDTQYF
TRBJ1-1	NA	NA	15	TRBV11-3	TGTGCCAGCAGCTTAAAGGGAAAGGGTTTCACTGAAGCTTTCTTT	CASSLKGKGFTEAFF
TRBJ2-7	TRBD2	NA	15	TRBV5-6	TGTACCAGCAGCTTGGTCGGGACTAGTTTATATGAGCAGTACTTC	CTSSLVGTSLYEQYF
TRBJ1-1	NA	NA	13	TRBV12-3/TRBV12-4	TGTGCCAGCAGTTTAGGCATGAACACTGAAACTTTCTTT	CASSLGMNTETFF
TRBJ1-2	TRBD1	NA	14	TRBV6-5	TGTGTCAGCAGTCACGACAGGGAAAGGTATGGCTACACCTTC	CVSSHDRERYGYTF
TRBJ1-2	TRBD1	many	13	TRBV6-5	TGTGCCAGCAGTGGACAGGGGGCGGTTGGCTACACCTTC	CASSGQGAVGYTF
TRBJ2-2	TRBD1	NA	18	TRBV10-2	TGCGCCAGCATTAATGCCCTACGACAGGGACCGAACACCGAGGAGCTGTTTTTT	CASINALRQGPNTEELFF
TRBJ2-3	NA	NA	15	TRBV20-1	TGCAGTGTTCAAAGGACTAACGGCTACACAGATACGCAGTATTTT	CSVQRTNGYTDTQYF
TRBJ2-1	NA	NA	13	TRBV11-2	TGTGCCAGCGGCCGACGCTGTTACAATGAGCAGTTCTTC	CASGRRCYNEQFF
TRBJ2-2	NA	NA	16	TRBV11-2	TGTGCCAGCAGCCCCCGACAGGTGACGAACACCGGGGGGCTGTTCTTT	CASSPRQVTNTGGLFF
TRBJ2-5	NA	NA	16	TRBV7-9	TGTGCCAGCAGCTCAGACGCGGGCCCTAGGGGGGAGACCCAGTACTTC	CASSSDAGPRGETQYF